This T cell receptor beta chain was captured in a study of blood T cells in healthy people across ages. Whole-study findings and limits: PBMCs were not sorted, which prevented a conclusive comparison of naive versus antigen-experienced cells.

It was with a sample-barcoded 5' primer and a J-beta primer mix that a second PCR of roughly 6 to 12 cycles was run. One entry per CDR3 protein, called by TCRdb with MiXCR from the 5' RACE reads. The data hold approximately 730,000 distinct CDR3 sequences, with roughly 53% observed a single time. CDR1 MNHEY and CDR2 SVGEGT come from the germline V gene. The CDR3 consists of 13 residues. J gave up 8 bases and V 7 bases, and 9 bases lay outside the gene matches. Remarks on this clonotype: Its matching antigen is unknown.

The TCR originated in a man of 80 years or more in good health. Sequenced: blood. The chain couples TRBV6-2 or TRBV6-3 to TRBJ1-2; TRBD1 matches at 8 bases. CDR3 DNA sequence: TGTGCCAGCACCTCCGGGACAGGCTGGGGCTACACCTTC. This encodes CASTSGTGWGYTF.